Listed here are 9 T cell receptor beta chains from one sample, sequenced in a study of T cell repertoires in cytomegalovirus infection. TCRdb ran MiXCR on the reads and lists one entry per CDR3 protein. The table records roughly 500,000 distinct CDR3 sequences, more than 30% of them present only once. Their specific antigens are unknown. Sequencing used cultured PBMCs, obtained from culture after CMV antigen stimulation. Receptors originate from a human donor in good health (CMV status not recorded). Some clones in this sample may be carry-over from other donors' samples.

This clonotype has just a few counts. CDR3: CASSRDSLYGYTF. CDR3 bases: TGTGCCAGCAGCCGAGACAGCCTCTATGGCTACACCTTC. This chain links TRBV11-2 with TRBJ1-2, with D possibly matching TRBD1 (5 bases). CDR1 is SGHAT, CDR2 FQNNGV, per germline. The CDR3 runs to 13 residues. Trimming took 5 bases from V and 4 from J, leaving 11 bases between them. Combining the CDR3 with reference TRBV11-2 and TRBJ1-2 gives the whole variable domain EAGVAQSPRYKIIEKRQSVAFWCNPISGHATLYWYQQILGQGPKLLIQFQNNGVVDDSQLPKDRFSAERLKGVDSTLKIQPAKLEDSAVYLCASSRDSLYGYTFGSGTRLTVV.

CDR3: CASSEARDRVKAFF. CDR3 DNA sequence: TGTGCCAGCAGTGAAGCGCGGGACAGGGTGAAAGCTTTCTTT. The chain carries TRBV6-1 and TRBJ1-1, with TRBD1 matching over 9 bases. Germline lookup yields CDR1 MNHNS and CDR2 SASEGT. The CDR3 consists of 14 residues. The V and J ends lost 0 bases and 9 bases, in that order; junction bases with no gene match: 5.

This clonotype has only a few counts. The genes are TRBV4-1 and TRBJ2-1; D is possibly TRBD2 (6 bases). The CDR3 is made up of 17 amino acids. Germline values: CDR1 MGHRA, CDR2 YSYEKL. With 3 bases removed from V and 5 bases from J, the gap between germline ends came to 20 bases. CDR3: CASSQVTGLARDNEQFF. The CDR3 DNA reads as TGCGCCAGCAGCCAGGTTACGGGGCTAGCGCGCGACAATGAGCAGTTCTTC.

This clonotype has a handful of counts. Sequence at one end of the junction differs from germline and may be a read error. The rearrangement joins TRBV6-5 to TRBJ2-1; D possibly corresponds to TRBD1 (5 bases). The CDR3 sequence is 12 residues long. The germline V gene has CDR1 MNHEY and CDR2 SVGAGI. The CDR3 DNA sequence: TGTGCCAGCAGTTACAACGATGGGGCCCCGATCTTC. Amino acids: CASSYNDGAPIF.

The V gene is TRBV7-9, the J gene TRBJ2-1, with TRBD2 as a possible D gene (5 bases). V lost 1 base to trimming and J lost 0 bases, with 7 bases between them. CDR1 and CDR2 from the germline V gene are SEHNR and FQNEAQ (reference sequence). The CDR3 runs to 15 residues. CDR3 sequence: CASSLGDYSYNEQFF. DNA for the CDR3: TGTGCCAGCAGCTTAGGAGACTACTCCTACAATGAGCAGTTCTTC.

This clonotype was counted a few times. The chain carries TRBV7-3 and TRBJ2-2; a weak D match, TRBD2 (5 bases). This CDR3 is 16 amino acids long. Trimming took off 5 bases at V and 7 bases at J, with 20 bases between the two ends. Germline V lookup: CDR1 SGHTA, CDR2 FQGTGA. The CDR3: CASSPEAERWGGELFF. Written as DNA, the CDR3 is TGTGCCAGCAGCCCCGAAGCGGAGCGGTGGGGCGGGGAGCTGTTTTTT.

This clonotype was counted between two and nine times. The chain recombines TRBV4-1 with TRBJ2-7; D possibly corresponds to TRBD1 (6 bases). Trimming took off 4 bases at V and 2 bases at J, with 18 bases between the two ends. Germline V gene lookup returns CDR1 MGHRA and CDR2 YSYEKL. The CDR3 contains 16 residues. This chain's CDR3 is CASSPLATGRTYEQYF. CDR3 nucleotide sequence: TGCGCCAGCAGCCCCCTGGCAACAGGGAGAACCTACGAGCAGTACTTC.

This clonotype was counted at least ten times. The chain carries TRBV7-2 and TRBJ1-5; the D gene is possibly TRBD1 (5 bases). Trimming removed 0 bases at V and 1 base at J, with 13 bases between. Germline values: CDR1 SGHTA, CDR2 FQGNSA. The CDR3 has 17 residues. CDR3 loop: CASSLAHQGRSNQPQHF. The CDR3 DNA is TGTGCCAGCAGCTTAGCGCACCAGGGAAGGAGCAATCAGCCCCAGCATTTT.

This clonotype was seen at least ten times. This chain joins TRBV7-2 and TRBJ1-3, with D maybe TRBD1 (5 bases). Trimming pared 7 bases from V and 0 bases from J, leaving 16 bases between. There are 16 residues in the CDR3. Germline CDR1 SGHTA, CDR2 FQGNSA. CDR3 protein: CASTPEGRASGNTIYF. The DNA for the CDR3 is TGTGCCAGCACCCCTGAGGGCAGGGCCTCTGGAAACACCATATATTTT.